These 4 T cell receptor beta chains were all obtained from the same sample, sequenced in a study of T cell responses to AZD1222 COVID-19 vaccine. Sequencing was performed with immunoSEQ multiplex PCR; in TCRdb, only in-frame clones are kept and a portion is missing. The table has about 140,000 clones, approximately 92% seen once; the top ten hold around 3.5%. The sample in question was peripheral blood, obtained 28 days after the second AZD1222 dose. The receptors originated from an adult who received the AZD1222 COVID-19 vaccine.

The chain recombines TRBV28 with TRBJ1-4; D gene ambiguous. This CDR3 spans 14 amino acids. V lost 2 bases and J 7 bases, leaving 11 bases between the germline ends. Germline CDR1 and CDR2: MDHEN and SYDVKM. In nucleotides, the CDR3 is TGTGCCAGCAGTTTAGCCCGACGGGGTGAAAAACTGTTTTTT. This encodes CASSLARRGEKLFF.

The V gene is TRBV2, the J gene TRBJ2-7; TRBD1 or TRBD2 may be the D gene (5 bases each). V was pared by 7 bases and J by 2 bases, with 12 bases between. Germline CDR1 SNHLY, CDR2 FYNNEI. This CDR3 spans 13 amino acids. The CDR3 DNA reads as TGTGCCAGCACCGGGGACGGCCCCTACGAGCAGTACTTC. Its protein is CASTGDGPYEQYF. The full variable domain, in which reference TRBV2 and TRBJ2-7 provide the parts outside the CDR3, is EPEVTQTPSHQVTQMGQEVILRCVPISNHLYFYWYRQILGQKVEFLVSFYNNEISEKSEIFDDQFSVERPDGSNFTLKIRSTKLEDSAMYFCASTGDGPYEQYFGPGTRLTVT.

V is TRBV4-3 and J is TRBJ2-7; 7 positions match TRBD2. The CDR3 extends over 14 amino acids. Germline V gene sequence: CDR1 LGHNA, CDR2 YSLEER. V lost 3 bases, J lost 2 bases, and 4 bases stayed unmatched. CDR3 amino acids: CASSQASGPYEQYF. Written as DNA, the CDR3 is TGCGCCAGCAGCCAGGCTAGCGGCCCCTACGAGCAGTACTTC.

V is TRBV2 and J is TRBJ1-1; D gene unclear. There are 13 residues in the CDR3. Germline CDR1 SNHLY, CDR2 FYNNEI. V lost 6 bases and J lost 1, with 9 bases in between. Here the CDR3 reads CASSPGRNTEAFF. CDR3 coding DNA: TGTGCCAGCAGCCCAGGACGGAACACTGAAGCTTTCTTT.